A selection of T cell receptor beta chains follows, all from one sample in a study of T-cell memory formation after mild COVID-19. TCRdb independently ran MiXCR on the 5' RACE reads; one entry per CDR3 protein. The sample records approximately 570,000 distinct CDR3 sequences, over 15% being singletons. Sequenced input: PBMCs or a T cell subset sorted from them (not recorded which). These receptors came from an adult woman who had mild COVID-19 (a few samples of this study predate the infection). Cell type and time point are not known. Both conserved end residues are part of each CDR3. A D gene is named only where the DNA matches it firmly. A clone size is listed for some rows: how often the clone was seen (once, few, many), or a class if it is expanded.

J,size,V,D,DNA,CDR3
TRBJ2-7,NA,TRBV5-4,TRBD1,TGTGCCAGCAGCTTGGCAGGGGGCCGCCTCTCCTACGAGCAGTACTTC,CASSLAGGRLSYEQYF
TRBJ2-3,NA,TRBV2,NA,TGTGCCAGCAGTGAAGCGCTGAGGTTGTCCACAGATACGCAGTATTTT,CASSEALRLSTDTQYF
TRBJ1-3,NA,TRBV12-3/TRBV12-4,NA,TGTGCAAGCAGTTTCAGGGAAACTGGAAACACCATATATTTT,CASSFRETGNTIYF
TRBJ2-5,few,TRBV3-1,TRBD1,TGTGCCAGCAGCCAAAGGGACAGGGGGGAGACCCAGTACTTC,CASSQRDRGETQYF
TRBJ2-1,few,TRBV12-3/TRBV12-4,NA,TGTGCCAGCAGTTTTAGACGTGCTGAGCAGTTCTTC,CASSFRRAEQFF
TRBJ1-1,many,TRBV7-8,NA,TGTGCCAGCAGCCGGACGGGAGTGAACACTGAAGCTTTCTTT,CASSRTGVNTEAFF
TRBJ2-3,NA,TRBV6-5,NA,TGTGCCAGCAGTTACGGGGGAGCAGCAGATACGCAGTATTTT,CASSYGGAADTQYF
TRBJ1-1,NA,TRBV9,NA,TGTGCCAGCAGCGGAGGTCCAGTCATGAACACTGAAGCTTTCTTT,CASSGGPVMNTEAFF
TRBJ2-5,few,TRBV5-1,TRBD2,TGCGCCAGCAGCCCCAGGACTAGCCCGGGTGTTGAGTACTTC,CASSPRTSPGVEYF
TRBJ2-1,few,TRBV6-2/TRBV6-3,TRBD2,TGTGCCAGCAGTCGACTAGCGCGACGCAATCATGAGCAGTTCTTC,CASSRLARRNHEQFF
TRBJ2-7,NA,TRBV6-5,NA,TGTGCCACGGTGGGGCACTACGAGCAGTACTTC,CATVGHYEQYF
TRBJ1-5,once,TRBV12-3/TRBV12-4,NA,TGTGCCAGCAGTTTTGGACGGACCAATCAGCCCCAGCATTTT,CASSFGRTNQPQHF
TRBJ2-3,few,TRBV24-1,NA,TGTGCCACCAGTAGTGTTACTTCGGGAGAGTACACAGATACGCAGTATTTT,CATSSVTSGEYTDTQYF
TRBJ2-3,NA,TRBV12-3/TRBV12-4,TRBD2,TGTGCCAGCAGCCCTGGACTGGGCCGCGGACTAGCGTGGGGGTCCACCCTTAGCACAGATACGCAGTATTTT,CASSPGLGRGLAWGSTLSTDTQYF
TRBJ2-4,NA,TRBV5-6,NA,TGTGCCAGCAGCTTGGCTGACATTCAGTACTTC,CASSLADIQYF
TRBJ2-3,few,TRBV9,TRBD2,TGTGCCAGCAGCGTAGTGCAGGCGGGGGCAGATACGCAGTATTTT,CASSVVQAGADTQYF
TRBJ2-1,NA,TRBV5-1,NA,TGCGCCAGCAGCTGGGAACAGGGAAATGAGCAGTTCTTC,CASSWEQGNEQFF
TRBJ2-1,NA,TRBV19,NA,TGTGCCAGTAGACCGGAGACCAGCTCCTACAATGAGCAGTTCTTC,CASRPETSSYNEQFF
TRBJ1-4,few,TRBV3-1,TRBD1,TGTGCCAGCAGCCCCCGGGACAGAACTAATGAAAAACTGTTTTTT,CASSPRDRTNEKLFF
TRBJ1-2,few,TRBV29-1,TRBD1,TGCAGCGTTGAGGGACAGGGTTTACTGGGCTACACCTTC,CSVEGQGLLGYTF
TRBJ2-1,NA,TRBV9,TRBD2,TGTGCCAGCAGCTCACCGAGGAGCGGGGGGGCTAAAGAGCAGTTCTTC,CASSSPRSGGAKEQFF
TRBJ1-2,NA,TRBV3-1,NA,TGTGCCAGCAGCCTCGCGTACGTGGGGTACGTGAACTATGGCTACACCTTC,CASSLAYVGYVNYGYTF
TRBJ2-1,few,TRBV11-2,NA,TGTGCCAGCAGCTTAGAGGTATACTCCTCTGGCAATGAGCAGTTCTTC,CASSLEVYSSGNEQFF
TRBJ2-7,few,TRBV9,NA,TGTGCCAGCAGCCGTGAGACCGACGAGCAGTACTTC,CASSRETDEQYF
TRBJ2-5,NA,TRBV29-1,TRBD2,TGCAGCGTTAAGACTAGCGGGATTGAAGTTGCGTACTTC,CSVKTSGIEVAYF
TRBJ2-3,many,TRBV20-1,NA,TGCAGTGCTAGAAATCGGCGGGTGGGGGGCACAGATACGCAGTATTTT,CSARNRRVGGTDTQYF
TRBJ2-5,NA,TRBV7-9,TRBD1,TGTGCCAGCAGCTTAGCTAACTCTCTACTCAACAGGGGAGCACAAGAGACCCAGTACTTC,CASSLANSLLNRGAQETQYF
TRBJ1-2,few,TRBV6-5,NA,TGTGCCAGCATTAATCCGGGGGCCACGGTGAATGGCTACACCTTC,CASINPGATVNGYTF
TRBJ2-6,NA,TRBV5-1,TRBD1,TGCGCCAGCAGCTTGGATGACAGGGTCGGGGCCAACGTCCTGACTTTC,CASSLDDRVGANVLTF
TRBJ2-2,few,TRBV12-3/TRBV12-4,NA,TGTGCCAGCAGGTTAAGCGGTTCAGGCAGAACCGGGGAGCTGTTTTTT,CASRLSGSGRTGELFF
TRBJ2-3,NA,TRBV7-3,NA,TGTGCCAGCAGCCATAGCGGAAAGACAGATACGCAGTATTTT,CASSHSGKTDTQYF
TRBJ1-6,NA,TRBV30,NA,TGTGCCTGGAGTCCTTTCGGGACATCCCATTCACCCCTCCACTTT,CAWSPFGTSHSPLHF
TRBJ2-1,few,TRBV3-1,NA,TGTGCCAGCAGCCAAGAAGAGGTAGGGGGGACTGAGCAGTTCTTC,CASSQEEVGGTEQFF